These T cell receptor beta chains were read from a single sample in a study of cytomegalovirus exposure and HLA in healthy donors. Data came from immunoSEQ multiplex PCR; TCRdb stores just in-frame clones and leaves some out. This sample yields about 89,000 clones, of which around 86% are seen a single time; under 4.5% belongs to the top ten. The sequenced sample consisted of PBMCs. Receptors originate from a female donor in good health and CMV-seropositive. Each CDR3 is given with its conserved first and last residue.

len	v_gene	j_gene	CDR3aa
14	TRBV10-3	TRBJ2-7	CAISTGTSEVGQYF
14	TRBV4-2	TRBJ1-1	CASSLGGDSIEAFF
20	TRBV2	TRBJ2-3	CASSESPGRGLASGTDTQYF
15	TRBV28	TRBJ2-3	CASSLWTGDGGTQYF
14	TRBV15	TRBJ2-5	CATSRDLAQETQYF
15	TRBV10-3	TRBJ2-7	CAISALAGVSYEQYF
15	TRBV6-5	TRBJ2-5	CASSYSTSGGETQYF
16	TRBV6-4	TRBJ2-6	CASSDSGGAGANVLTF
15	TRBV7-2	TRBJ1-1	CASSLSRAGDTEAFF
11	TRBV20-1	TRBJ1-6	CSASQGAGLHF
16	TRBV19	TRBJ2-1	CASSTVAGKPHNEQFF
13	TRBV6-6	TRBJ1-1	CASRFGTATEAFF
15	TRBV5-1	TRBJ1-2	CSSSLDNGDVYGYTF
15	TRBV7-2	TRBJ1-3	CASSPPGISGNTIYF
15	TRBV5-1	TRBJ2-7	CASSSYQGFSYEQYF
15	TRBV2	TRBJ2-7	CASRGDRGDLYEQYF
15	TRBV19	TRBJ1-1	CASSTSWAGNTEAFF
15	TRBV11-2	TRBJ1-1	CASSLVTGMNTEAFF
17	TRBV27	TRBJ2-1	CASSLLAGGGLYNEQFF
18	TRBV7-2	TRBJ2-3	CASSRGGRQKPSTDTQYF
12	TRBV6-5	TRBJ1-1	CASSSVTGEAFF
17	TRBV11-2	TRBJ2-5	CASSRGSGGRARETQYF
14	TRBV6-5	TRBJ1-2	CASSPGQAGGGYTF
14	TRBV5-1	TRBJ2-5	CASSLLRVEETQYF
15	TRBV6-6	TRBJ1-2	CASQGTKGFNYGYTF
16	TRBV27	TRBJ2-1	CASSLYPAGGVNEQFF